One sample yielded the 6 T cell receptor beta chains listed below, sequenced in a study of blood T cell repertoires in COVID-19. Profiled with immunoSEQ multiplex PCR; TCRdb holds only in-frame clones, not every one. The table includes about 310,000 clones, over 75% detected once. Sequenced material: peripheral blood. The receptors were sampled from a man in his fifties or sixties with active or convalescent COVID-19.

The chain couples TRBV2 to TRBJ2-1; a possible D gene is TRBD1 (7 bases). Germline values: CDR1 SNHLY, CDR2 FYNNEI. The CDR3 totals 15 residues. Trimming took off 3 bases at V and 1 base at J, with 10 bases between the two ends. CDR3 sequence: CASSEGGQSYNEQFF. The DNA for the CDR3 is TGTGCCAGCAGTGAGGGGGGACAGTCCTACAATGAGCAGTTCTTC. The variable domain in full, completed from reference TRBV2 and TRBJ2-1, reads EPEVTQTPSHQVTQMGQEVILRCVPISNHLYFYWYRQILGQKVEFLVSFYNNEISEKSEIFDDQFSVERPDGSNFTLKIRSTKLEDSAMYFCASSEGGQSYNEQFFGPGTRLTVL.

This chain links TRBV5-4 with TRBJ2-2, with 8 positions matching TRBD2. J was trimmed by 6 bases and V by 2 bases; bases with no gene match: 9. Germline CDR1 is SGHNT and CDR2 is YYREEE (reference sequence). The CDR3 sequence is 16 residues long. The CDR3 bases are TGTGCCAGCAGCTTTGAAGCGGGAGATTCGGCCGGGGAGCTGTTTTTT. It translates to CASSFEAGDSAGELFF. Together with reference TRBV5-4 and TRBJ2-2, the CDR3 gives the full variable domain: ETGVTQSPTHLIKTRGQQVTLRCSSQSGHNTVSWYQQALGQGPQFIFQYYREEENGRGNFPPRFSGLQFPNYSSELNVNALELDDSALYLCASSFEAGDSAGELFFGEGSRLTVL.

The J gene is TRBJ2-5, the V gene TRBV13; 8 bases are shared with TRBD2. The germline gives CDR1 PRHDT, CDR2 FYEKMQ (reference sequence). V trimming: 5 bases; J trimming: 4 bases; junction bases outside the gene matches: 6. The CDR3 runs to 14 residues. The CDR3 DNA sequence: TGTGCCAGCAGCCTAGCGGGTCGACCAGAGACCCAGTACTTC. Encoded protein: CASSLAGRPETQYF.

The rearrangement links TRBV12-5 to TRBJ2-2; 7 nucleotides match TRBD2. Germline CDR1 and CDR2: LGHNT and FRNRAP. This CDR3 region has 15 residues. V was clipped by 1 base and J by 6 bases; unmatched bases: 5. CDR3 amino acids: CASGLGTRVAGELFF. The CDR3 bases are TGTGCTAGTGGTTTGGGGACTAGGGTGGCCGGGGAGCTGTTTTTT.

V and J are TRBV11-3 and TRBJ2-7, with TRBD1 matching 8 bases. Germline V gene sequence: CDR1 SGHNT, CDR2 YENEEA. V lost 0 bases, J lost 6 bases, and 4 bases stayed unmatched. There are 14 residues in the CDR3. In DNA form, the CDR3 reads TGTGCCAGCAGCTTAGACGGACAGGGCGGCGAGCAGTACTTC. Translation gives CASSLDGQGGEQYF.

V is TRBV6-5 and J is TRBJ2-2; 7 bases agree with TRBD1. This CDR3 has 13 amino acids. Germline V gene lookup returns CDR1 MNHEY and CDR2 SVGAGI. V lost 6 bases to trimming and J lost 8 bases; unmatched junction nucleotides: 6. CDR3 coding DNA: TGTGCCAGCAGCGTACAGGGGTCTGGGGAGCTGTTTTTT. Its translation is CASSVQGSGELFF.